The source of this T cell receptor (beta chain) is a study of blood T cell repertoires in COVID-19. TCRdb keeps only in-frame clones here, not all; method: immunoSEQ multiplex PCR. There are about 240,000 clones in the sample; approximately 86% occur only once, and 3.3% lies in the top ten. The CDR3 totals 11 residues. Germline V CDR1 and CDR2: DFQATT, SNEGSKA (reference sequence). Losses at the gene ends were 6 bases for V and 3 bases for J; bases not matched to a gene: 1. The rearrangement uses TRBV20-1 and TRBJ1-1; 7 positions match TRBD1. The receptor's source is a middle-aged woman with acute COVID-19. The specimen sequenced was PBMCs or T cells enriched from blood (not recorded which). The CDR3, as DNA: TGCAGTGCCCAGGGGGACACTGAAGCTTTCTTT. Encoded protein: CSAQGDTEAFF.